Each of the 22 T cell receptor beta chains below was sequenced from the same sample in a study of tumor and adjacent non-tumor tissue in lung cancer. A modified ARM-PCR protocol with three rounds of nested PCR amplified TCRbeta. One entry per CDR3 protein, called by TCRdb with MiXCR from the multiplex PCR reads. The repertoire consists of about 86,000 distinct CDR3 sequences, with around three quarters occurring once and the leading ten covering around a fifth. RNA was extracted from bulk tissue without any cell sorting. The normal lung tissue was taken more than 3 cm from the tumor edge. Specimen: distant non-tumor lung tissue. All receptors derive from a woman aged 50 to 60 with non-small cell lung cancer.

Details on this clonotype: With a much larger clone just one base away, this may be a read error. The DNA of the CDR3 is TGCAGTGTTAGAGGCGACAGAGACTACGAGCAGTACTTC. Translation gives CSVRGDRDYEQYF. The V gene is TRBV20-1, the J gene TRBJ2-7, with D possibly TRBD1 on 5 matching bases. This CDR3 contains 13 residues. Per the germline V gene, CDR1 is DFQATT and CDR2 is SNEGSKA (reference sequence).

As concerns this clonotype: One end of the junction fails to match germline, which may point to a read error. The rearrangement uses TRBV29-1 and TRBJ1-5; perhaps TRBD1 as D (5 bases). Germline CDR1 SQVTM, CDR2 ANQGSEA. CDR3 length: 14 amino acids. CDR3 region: CGVDSGVGNQLHHF. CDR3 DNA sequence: TGCGGCGTTGATTCGGGGGTTGGAAATCAGCTCCATCATTTT. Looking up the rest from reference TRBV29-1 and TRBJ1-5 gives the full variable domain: SAVISQKPSRDICQRGTSLTIQCQVDSQVTMMFWYRQQPGQSLTLIATANQGSEATYESGFVIDKFPISRPNLTFSTLTVSNMSPEDSSIYLCGVDSGVGNQLHHFGDGTRLSIL.

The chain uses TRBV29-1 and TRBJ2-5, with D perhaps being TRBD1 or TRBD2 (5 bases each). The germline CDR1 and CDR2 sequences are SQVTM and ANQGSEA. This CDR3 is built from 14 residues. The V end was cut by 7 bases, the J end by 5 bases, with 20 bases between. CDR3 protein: CSADGARAPETQYF. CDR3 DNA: TGCAGCGCTGACGGGGCGCGAGCGCCGGAGACCCAGTACTTC. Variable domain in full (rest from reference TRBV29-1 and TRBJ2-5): SAVISQKPSRDICQRGTSLTIQCQVDSQVTMMFWYRQQPGQSLTLIATANQGSEATYESGFVIDKFPISRPNLTFSTLTVSNMSPEDSSIYLCSADGARAPETQYFGPGTRLLVL.

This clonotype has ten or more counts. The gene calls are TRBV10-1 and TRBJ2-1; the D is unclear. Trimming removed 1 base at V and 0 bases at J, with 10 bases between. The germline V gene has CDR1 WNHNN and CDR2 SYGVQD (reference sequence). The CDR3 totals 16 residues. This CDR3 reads CASSEYWQSSYNEQFF. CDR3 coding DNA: TGCGCCAGCAGTGAGTATTGGCAGAGCTCCTACAATGAGCAGTTCTTC.

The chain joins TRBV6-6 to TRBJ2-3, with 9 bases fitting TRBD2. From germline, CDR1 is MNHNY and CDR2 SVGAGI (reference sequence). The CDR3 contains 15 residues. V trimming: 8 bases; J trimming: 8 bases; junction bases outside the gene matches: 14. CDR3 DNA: TGTGCCAGCGGCAGGGGGGTAGCGGGAGTGAGTACGCAGTATTTT. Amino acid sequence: CASGRGVAGVSTQYF.

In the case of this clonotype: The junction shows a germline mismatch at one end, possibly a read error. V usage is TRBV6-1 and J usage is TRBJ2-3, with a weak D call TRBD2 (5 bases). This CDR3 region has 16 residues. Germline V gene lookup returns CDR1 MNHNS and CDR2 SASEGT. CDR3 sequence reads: CASRTAYGTSTDMQYF. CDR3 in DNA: TGTGCCAGCAGGACTGCTTACGGCACTAGTACAGATATGCAGTATTTT.

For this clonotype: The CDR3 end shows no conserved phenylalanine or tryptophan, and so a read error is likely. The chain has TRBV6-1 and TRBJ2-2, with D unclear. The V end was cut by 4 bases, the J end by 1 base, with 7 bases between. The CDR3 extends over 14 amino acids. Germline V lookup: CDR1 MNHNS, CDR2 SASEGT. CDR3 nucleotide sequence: TGTGCCAGCAGTGTTAGTGGGAACACCGGGGAGCTGTTTTCT. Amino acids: CASSVSGNTGELFS.

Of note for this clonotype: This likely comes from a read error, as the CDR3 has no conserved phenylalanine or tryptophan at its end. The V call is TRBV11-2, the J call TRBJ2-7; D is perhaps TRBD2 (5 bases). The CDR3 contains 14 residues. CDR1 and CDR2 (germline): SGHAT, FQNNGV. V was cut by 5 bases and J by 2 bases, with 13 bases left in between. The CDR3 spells CASSLTETTYEQYS. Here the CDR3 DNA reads TGTGCCAGCAGCCTGACGGAGACTACCTACGAGCAGTACTCC.

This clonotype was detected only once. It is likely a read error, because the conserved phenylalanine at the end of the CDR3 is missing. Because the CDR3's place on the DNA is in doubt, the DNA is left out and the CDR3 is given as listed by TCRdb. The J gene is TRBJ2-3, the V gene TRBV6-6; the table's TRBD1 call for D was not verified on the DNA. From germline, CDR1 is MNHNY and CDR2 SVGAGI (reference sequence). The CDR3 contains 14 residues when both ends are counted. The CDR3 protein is CASSEDSTTDTLYL.

The DNA of the CDR3 is TGTGCCAGCACTTACATGGGACTAGCGGGGGGAAATTACTACAATGAGCAGTTCTTC. Translation gives CASTYMGLAGGNYYNEQFF. The V call is TRBV28, the J call TRBJ2-1; 15 nucleotides align to TRBD2. Germline V gene sequence: CDR1 MDHEN, CDR2 SYDVKM. The CDR3 is 19 amino acids. With V trimmed by 7 bases and J by 3 bases, 13 bases remained unmatched.

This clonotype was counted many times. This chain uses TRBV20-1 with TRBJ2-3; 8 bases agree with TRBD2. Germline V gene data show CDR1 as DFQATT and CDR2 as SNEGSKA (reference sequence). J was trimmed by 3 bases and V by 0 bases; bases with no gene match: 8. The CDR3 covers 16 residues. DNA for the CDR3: TGCAGTGCTAGAGATTACGGAGCGGGAGAAACAGATACGCAGTATTTT. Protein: CSARDYGAGETDTQYF.

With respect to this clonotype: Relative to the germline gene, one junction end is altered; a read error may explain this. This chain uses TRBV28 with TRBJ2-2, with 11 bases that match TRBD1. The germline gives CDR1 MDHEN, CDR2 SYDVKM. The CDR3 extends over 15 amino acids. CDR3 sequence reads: CTSKEDRGRTGELFF. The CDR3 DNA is TGTACCAGCAAAGAGGACAGGGGGCGAACCGGGGAACTGTTTTTT.

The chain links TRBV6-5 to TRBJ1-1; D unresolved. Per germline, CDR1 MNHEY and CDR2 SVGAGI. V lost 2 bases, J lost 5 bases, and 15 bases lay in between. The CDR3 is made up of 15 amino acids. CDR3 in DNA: TGTGCCAGCAGTTACCCCTCTGGGTCAAATACTGAAGCTTTCTTT. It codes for CASSYPSGSNTEAFF.

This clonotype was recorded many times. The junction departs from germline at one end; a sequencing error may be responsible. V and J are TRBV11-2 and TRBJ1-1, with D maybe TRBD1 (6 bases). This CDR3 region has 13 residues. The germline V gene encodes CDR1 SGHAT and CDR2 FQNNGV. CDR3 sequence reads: CACSLGGITEAFF. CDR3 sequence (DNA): TGTGCCTGCAGCTTAGGGGGAATCACTGAAGCTTTCTTT.

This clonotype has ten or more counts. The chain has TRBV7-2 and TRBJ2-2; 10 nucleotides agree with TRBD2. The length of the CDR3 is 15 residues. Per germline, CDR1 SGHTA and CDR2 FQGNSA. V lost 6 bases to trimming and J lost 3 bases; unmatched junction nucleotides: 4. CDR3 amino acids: CASSYSGRYTGELFF. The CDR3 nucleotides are TGTGCCAGCAGTTATAGCGGGAGGTACACCGGGGAGCTGTTTTTT.

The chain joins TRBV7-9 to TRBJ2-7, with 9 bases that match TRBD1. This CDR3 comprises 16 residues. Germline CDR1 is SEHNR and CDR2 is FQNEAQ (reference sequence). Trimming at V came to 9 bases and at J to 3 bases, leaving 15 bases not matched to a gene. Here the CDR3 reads CASSPSAWTGVYEQYF. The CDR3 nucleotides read TGTGCCAGTAGCCCTTCGGCCTGGACAGGGGTCTACGAGCAGTACTTC.

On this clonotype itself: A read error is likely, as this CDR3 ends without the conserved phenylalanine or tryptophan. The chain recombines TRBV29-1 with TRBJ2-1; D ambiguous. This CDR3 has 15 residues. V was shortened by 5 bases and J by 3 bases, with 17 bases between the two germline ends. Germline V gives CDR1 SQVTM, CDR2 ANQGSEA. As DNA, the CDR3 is TGCAGCGTTAAAACCCCGGAGCGATGCTACAATGAGCAGTTCATC. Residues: CSVKTPERCYNEQFI.

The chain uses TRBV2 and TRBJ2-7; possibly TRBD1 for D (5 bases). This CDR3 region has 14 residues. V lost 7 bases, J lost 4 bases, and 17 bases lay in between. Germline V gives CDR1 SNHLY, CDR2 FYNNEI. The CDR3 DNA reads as TGTGCCAGCATGGATATGGCCAGGGAATACGAGCAGTACTTC. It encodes CASMDMAREYEQYF. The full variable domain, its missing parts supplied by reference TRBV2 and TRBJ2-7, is EPEVTQTPSHQVTQMGQEVILRCVPISNHLYFYWYRQILGQKVEFLVSFYNNEISEKSEIFDDQFSVERPDGSNFTLKIRSTKLEDSAMYFCASMDMAREYEQYFGPGTRLTVT.

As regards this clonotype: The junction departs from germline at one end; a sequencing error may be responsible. The CDR3 protein is CASSPQGGEDTDMQYF. The CDR3 DNA reads TGTGCCAGCAGTCCTCAAGGAGGGGAAGACACAGATATGCAGTATTTT. V is TRBV6-1 and J is TRBJ2-3, with a weak D call TRBD2 (6 bases). The CDR3 loop spans 16 amino acids. Germline V gives CDR1 MNHNS, CDR2 SASEGT.

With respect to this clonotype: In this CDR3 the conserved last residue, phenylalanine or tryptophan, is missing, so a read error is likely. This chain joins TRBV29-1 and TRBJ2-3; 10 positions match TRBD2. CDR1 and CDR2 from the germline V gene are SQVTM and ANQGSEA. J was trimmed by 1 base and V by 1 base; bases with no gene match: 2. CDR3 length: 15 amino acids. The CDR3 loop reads CSVEALAGGTDTQYL. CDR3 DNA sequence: TGCAGCGTTGAAGCCCTAGCGGGAGGCACAGATACGCAGTATTTA.

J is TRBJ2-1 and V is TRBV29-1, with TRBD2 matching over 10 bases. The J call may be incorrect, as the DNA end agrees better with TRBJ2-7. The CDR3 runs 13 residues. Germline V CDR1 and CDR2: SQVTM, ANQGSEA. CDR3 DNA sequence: TGCGACGCCAAGAAGCGGGAGGGAGGTGAGCAGTACTTC. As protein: CDAKKREGGEQYF.

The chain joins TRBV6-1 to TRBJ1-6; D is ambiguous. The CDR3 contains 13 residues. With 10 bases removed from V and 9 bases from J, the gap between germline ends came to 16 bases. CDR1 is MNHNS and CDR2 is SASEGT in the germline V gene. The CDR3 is CANGDSRGSPLHF. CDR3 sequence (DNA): TGTGCCAACGGGGATAGTCGAGGTTCACCCCTCCACTTT.